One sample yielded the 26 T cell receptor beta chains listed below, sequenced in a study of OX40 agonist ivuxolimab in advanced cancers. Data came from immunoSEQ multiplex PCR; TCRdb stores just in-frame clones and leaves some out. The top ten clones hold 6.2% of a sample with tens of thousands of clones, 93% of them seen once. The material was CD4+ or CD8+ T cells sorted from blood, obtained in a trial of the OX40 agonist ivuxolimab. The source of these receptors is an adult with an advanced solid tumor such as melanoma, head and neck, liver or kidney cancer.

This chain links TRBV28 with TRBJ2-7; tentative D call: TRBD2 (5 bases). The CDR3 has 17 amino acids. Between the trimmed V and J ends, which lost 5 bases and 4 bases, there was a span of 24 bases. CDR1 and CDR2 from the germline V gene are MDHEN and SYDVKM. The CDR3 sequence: CASSTRPLSEREYEQYF. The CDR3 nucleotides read TGTGCCAGCAGTACCCGCCCGCTGTCGGAGAGGGAATACGAGCAGTACTTC.

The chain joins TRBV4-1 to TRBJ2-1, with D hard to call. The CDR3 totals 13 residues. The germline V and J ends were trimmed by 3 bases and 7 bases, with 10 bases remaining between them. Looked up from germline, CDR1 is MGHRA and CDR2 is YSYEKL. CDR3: CASSQLLGNEQFF. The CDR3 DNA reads TGCGCCAGCAGCCAGCTCCTAGGGAATGAGCAGTTCTTC.

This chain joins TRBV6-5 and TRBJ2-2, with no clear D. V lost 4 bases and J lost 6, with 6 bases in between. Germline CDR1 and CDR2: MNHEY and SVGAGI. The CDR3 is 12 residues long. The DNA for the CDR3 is TGTGCCAGCAGTTTCATCCCCGGGGAGCTGTTTTTT. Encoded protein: CASSFIPGELFF.

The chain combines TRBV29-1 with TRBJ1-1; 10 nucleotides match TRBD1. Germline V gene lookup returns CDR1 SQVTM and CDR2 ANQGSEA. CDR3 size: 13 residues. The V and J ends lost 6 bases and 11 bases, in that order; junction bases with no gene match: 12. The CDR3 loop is CSVTGQGDLRAFF. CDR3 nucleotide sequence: TGCAGCGTCACCGGACAGGGGGATCTAAGGGCTTTCTTT.

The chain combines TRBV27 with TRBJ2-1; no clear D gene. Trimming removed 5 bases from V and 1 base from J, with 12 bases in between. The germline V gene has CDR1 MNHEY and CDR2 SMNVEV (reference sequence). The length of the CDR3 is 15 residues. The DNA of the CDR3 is TGTGCCAGCAGTCCCCCCGGGTCTTCCTACAATGAGCAGTTCTTC. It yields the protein CASSPPGSSYNEQFF.

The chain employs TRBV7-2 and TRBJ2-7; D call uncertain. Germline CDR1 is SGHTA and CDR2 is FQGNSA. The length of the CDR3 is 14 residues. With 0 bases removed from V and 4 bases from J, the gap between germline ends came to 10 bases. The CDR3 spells CASSLARFPYEQYF. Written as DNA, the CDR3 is TGTGCCAGCAGCTTAGCCAGGTTTCCGTACGAGCAGTACTTC.

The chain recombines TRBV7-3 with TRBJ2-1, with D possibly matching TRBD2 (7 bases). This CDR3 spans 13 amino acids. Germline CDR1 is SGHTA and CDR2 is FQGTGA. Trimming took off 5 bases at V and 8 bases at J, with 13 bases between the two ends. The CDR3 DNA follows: TGTGCCAGCAGCGTTTGGGGGGGCGATGAGCAGTTCTTC. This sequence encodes CASSVWGGDEQFF.

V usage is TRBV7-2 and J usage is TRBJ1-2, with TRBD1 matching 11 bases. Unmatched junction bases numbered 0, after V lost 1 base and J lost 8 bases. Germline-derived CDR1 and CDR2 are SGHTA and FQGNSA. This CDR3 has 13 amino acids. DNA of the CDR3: TGTGCCAGCAGCTTAGGGACAGGGGGCGGCTACACCTTC. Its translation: CASSLGTGGGYTF.

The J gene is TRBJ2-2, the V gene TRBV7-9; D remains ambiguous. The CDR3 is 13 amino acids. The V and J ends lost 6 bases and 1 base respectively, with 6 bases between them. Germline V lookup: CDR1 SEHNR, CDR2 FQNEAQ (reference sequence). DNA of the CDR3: TGTGCCAGCAGTAGGTGGAACACCGGGGAGCTGTTTTTT. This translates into CASSRWNTGELFF.

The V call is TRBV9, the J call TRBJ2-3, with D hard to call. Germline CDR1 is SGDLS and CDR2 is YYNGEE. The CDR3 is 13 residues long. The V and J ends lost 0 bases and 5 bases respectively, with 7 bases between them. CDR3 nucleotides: TGTGCCAGCAGCGTAGTGACCGGAGATACGCAGTATTTT. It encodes CASSVVTGDTQYF.

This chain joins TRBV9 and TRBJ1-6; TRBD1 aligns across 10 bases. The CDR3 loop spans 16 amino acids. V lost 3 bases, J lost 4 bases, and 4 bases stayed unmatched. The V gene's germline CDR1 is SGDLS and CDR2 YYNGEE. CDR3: CASSARTGGYNSPLHF. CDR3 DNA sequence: TGTGCCAGCAGCGCCCGGACAGGGGGTTATAATTCACCCCTCCACTTT.

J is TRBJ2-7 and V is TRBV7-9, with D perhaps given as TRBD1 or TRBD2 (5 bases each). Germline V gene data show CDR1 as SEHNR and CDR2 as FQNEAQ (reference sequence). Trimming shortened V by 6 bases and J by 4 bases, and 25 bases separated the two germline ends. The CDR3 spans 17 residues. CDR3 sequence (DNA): TGTGCCAGCAGTCCAACTAAGGGGACGCATGGTGTTTACGAGCAGTACTTC. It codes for CASSPTKGTHGVYEQYF.

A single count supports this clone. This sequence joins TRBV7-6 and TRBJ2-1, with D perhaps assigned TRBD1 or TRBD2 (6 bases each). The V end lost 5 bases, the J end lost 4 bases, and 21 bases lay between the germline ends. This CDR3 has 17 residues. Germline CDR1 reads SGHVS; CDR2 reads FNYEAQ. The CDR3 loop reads CASSQIPEGENYNEQFF. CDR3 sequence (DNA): TGTGCCAGCAGCCAGATTCCGGAGGGGGAAAATTACAATGAGCAGTTCTTC.

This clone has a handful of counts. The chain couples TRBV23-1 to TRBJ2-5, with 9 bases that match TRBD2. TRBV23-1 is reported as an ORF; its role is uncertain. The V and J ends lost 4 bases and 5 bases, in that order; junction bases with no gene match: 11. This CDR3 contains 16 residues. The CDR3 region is CASSRSVSGRLETQYF. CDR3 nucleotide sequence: TGCGCCAGCAGTCGAAGCGTTAGCGGGAGATTGGAGACCCAGTACTTC.

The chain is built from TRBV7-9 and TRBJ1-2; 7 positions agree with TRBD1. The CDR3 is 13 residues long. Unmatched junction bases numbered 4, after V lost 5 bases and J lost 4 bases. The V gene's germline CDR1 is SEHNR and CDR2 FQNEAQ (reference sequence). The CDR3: CASSQTGLYGYTF. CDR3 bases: TGTGCCAGCAGCCAGACAGGGCTCTATGGCTACACCTTC.

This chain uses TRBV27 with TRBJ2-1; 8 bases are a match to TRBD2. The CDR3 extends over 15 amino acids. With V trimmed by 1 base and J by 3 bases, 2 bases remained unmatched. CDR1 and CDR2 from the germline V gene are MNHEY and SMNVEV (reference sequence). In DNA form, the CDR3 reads TGTGCCAGCAGTTTATTGAGCGGGAGCTACAATGAGCAGTTCTTC. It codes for CASSLLSGSYNEQFF.

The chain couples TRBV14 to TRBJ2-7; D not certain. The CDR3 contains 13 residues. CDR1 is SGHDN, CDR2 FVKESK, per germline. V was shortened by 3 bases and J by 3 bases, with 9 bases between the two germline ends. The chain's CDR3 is CASSHVPDYEQYF. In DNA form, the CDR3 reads TGTGCCAGCAGCCACGTCCCGGACTACGAGCAGTACTTC. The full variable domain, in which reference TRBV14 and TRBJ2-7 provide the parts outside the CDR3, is EAGVTQFPSHSVIEKGQTVTLRCDPISGHDNLYWYRRVMGKEIKFLLHFVKESKQDESGMPNNRFLAERTGGTYSTLKVQPAELEDSGVYFCASSHVPDYEQYFGPGTRLTVT.

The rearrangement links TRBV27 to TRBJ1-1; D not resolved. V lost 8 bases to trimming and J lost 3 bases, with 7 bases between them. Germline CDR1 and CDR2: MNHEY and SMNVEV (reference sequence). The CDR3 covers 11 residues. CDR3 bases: TGTGCCAGCGGACTGTACACTGAAGCTTTCTTT. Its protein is CASGLYTEAFF.

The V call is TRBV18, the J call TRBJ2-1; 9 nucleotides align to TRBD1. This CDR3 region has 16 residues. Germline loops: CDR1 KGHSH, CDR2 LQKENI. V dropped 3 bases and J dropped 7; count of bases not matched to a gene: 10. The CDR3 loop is CASSPGFGGTGNEQFF. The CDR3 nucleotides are TGTGCCAGCTCACCGGGTTTCGGGGGGACAGGGAATGAGCAGTTCTTC.

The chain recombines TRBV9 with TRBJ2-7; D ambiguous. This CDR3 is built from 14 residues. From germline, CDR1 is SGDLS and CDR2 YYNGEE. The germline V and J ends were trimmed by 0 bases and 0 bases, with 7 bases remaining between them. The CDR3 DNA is TGTGCCAGCAGCGTAGCCAGTCCCTCCTACGAGCAGTACTTC. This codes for CASSVASPSYEQYF.

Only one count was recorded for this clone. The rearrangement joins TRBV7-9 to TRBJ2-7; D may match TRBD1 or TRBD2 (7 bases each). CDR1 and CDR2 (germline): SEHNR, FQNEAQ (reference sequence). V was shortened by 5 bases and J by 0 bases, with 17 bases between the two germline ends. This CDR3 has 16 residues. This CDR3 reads CASSQGGTLSSYEQYF. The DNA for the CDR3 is TGTGCCAGCAGCCAGGGGGGGACCCTGAGCTCCTACGAGCAGTACTTC. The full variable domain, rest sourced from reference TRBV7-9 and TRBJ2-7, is DTGVSQNPRHKITKRGQNVTFRCDPISEHNRLYWYRQTLGQGPEFLTYFQNEAQLEKSRLLSDRFSAERPKGSFSTLEIQRTEQGDSAMYLCASSQGGTLSSYEQYFGPGTRLTVT.

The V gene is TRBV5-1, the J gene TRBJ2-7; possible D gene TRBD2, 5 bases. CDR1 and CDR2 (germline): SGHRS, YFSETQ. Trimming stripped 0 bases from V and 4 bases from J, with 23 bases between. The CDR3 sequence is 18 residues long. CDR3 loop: CASSLASSGNPPPYEQYF. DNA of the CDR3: TGCGCCAGCAGCTTGGCGTCATCGGGGAATCCTCCCCCATACGAGCAGTACTTC.

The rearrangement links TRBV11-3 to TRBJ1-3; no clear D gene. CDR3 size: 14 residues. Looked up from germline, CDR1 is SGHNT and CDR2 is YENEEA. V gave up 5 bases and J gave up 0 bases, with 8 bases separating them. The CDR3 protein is CASSKTSSGNTIYF. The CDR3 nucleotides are TGTGCCAGCAGCAAAACCTCCTCTGGAAACACCATATATTTT.

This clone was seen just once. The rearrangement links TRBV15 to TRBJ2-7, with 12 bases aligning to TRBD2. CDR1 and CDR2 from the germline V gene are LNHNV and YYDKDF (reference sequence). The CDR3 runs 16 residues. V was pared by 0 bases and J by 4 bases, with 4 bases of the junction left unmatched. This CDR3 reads CATSRERTSGAYEQYF. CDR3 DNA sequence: TGTGCCACCAGCAGAGAAAGGACTAGCGGGGCGTACGAGCAGTACTTC.

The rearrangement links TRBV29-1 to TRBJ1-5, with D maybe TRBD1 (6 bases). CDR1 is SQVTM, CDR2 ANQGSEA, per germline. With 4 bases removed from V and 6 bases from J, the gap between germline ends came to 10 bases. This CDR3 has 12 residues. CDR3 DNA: TGCAGCGTTGCAGGGGAAGGTCAGCCCCAGCATTTT. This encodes CSVAGEGQPQHF.

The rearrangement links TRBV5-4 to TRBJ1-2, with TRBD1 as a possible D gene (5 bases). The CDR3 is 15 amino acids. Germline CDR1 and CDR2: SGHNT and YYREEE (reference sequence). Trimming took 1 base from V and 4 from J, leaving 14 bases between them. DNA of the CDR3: TGTGCCAGCAGCTTGAAACAGGCAGGGATCTATGGCTACACCTTC. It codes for CASSLKQAGIYGYTF. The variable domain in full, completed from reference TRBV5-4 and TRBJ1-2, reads ETGVTQSPTHLIKTRGQQVTLRCSSQSGHNTVSWYQQALGQGPQFIFQYYREEENGRGNFPPRFSGLQFPNYSSELNVNALELDDSALYLCASSLKQAGIYGYTFGSGTRLTVV.